These 14 T cell receptor beta chains share one sample of origin, sequenced in a study of cytomegalovirus exposure and HLA in healthy donors. Primers for the PCR totalled 60 Vbeta and 13 Jbeta. Clones were sequenced by immunoSEQ multiplex PCR, and TCRdb holds only the in-frame ones, with some missing. The table lists over 80,000 clones, 70% to 75% of them singletons. The sample comprised PBMCs. Receptor source: a man between 40 and 49 years old in good health and CMV-seronegative.

The rearrangement links TRBV28 to TRBJ2-7; 7 nucleotides line up with TRBD1. The germline gives CDR1 MDHEN, CDR2 SYDVKM. This CDR3 region has 16 residues. With 2 bases clipped from V and 6 bases from J, the junction kept 13 bases outside the gene matches. DNA for the CDR3: TGTGCCAGCAGTTTACCGTCGACAGGGAAAGGGGGCGAGCAGTACTTC. Translation: CASSLPSTGKGGEQYF.

Notes on this clone: The sample carries other DNA sequences with the same CDR3. V is TRBV7-2 and J is TRBJ1-1, with a possible D match to TRBD1 (5 bases). This CDR3 has 16 amino acids. Germline CDR1 SGHTA, CDR2 FQGNSA. The V and J ends lost 1 base and 3 bases respectively, with 15 bases between them. CDR3 amino acids: CASSLVLDRGYTEAFF. The DNA for the CDR3 is TGTGCCAGCAGCTTAGTCTTGGATAGGGGCTACACTGAAGCTTTCTTT.

DNA of the CDR3: TGTGCCAGCAGCTATCAGGGGGACACTGAAGCTTTCTTT. Amino acids: CASSYQGDTEAFF. This rearrangement joins TRBV4-2 to TRBJ1-1; TRBD1 matches 7 bases. This CDR3 has 13 residues. CDR1 LGHNA and CDR2 YNFKEQ come from the germline V gene. V was clipped by 5 bases and J by 3 bases; unmatched bases: 3.

The rearrangement links TRBV18 to TRBJ2-7; 9 bases are shared with TRBD1. The CDR3 runs to 17 residues. CDR1 and CDR2 from the germline V gene are KGHSH and LQKENI. V shed 0 bases and J 0 bases; nucleotides not matched to a gene: 6. The CDR3 region is CASSPPRNRGPSYEQYF. The CDR3 DNA sequence: TGTGCCAGCTCACCACCGAGGAACAGGGGGCCCTCCTACGAGCAGTACTTC.

V is TRBV19 and J is TRBJ1-5; D is unclear. CDR3 length: 13 residues. Deletions cut 7 bases from V and 2 bases from J, with 9 bases between. Germline V gene lookup returns CDR1 LNHDA and CDR2 SQIVND (reference sequence). In DNA form, the CDR3 reads TGTGCCAGTATGTTCCGCGGCAATCAGCCCCAGCATTTT. Its protein is CASMFRGNQPQHF.

The chain joins TRBV9 to TRBJ2-3; 15 bases agree with TRBD2. The CDR3 contains 17 residues. From germline, CDR1 is SGDLS and CDR2 YYNGEE. Unmatched junction bases numbered 5, after V lost 0 bases and J lost 6 bases. The CDR3: CASSVAGLAGGLDTQYF. CDR3 nucleotide sequence: TGTGCCAGCAGCGTAGCTGGACTAGCGGGGGGGCTGGATACGCAGTATTTT. Full variable domain (missing parts from reference TRBV9 and TRBJ2-3): DSGVTQTPKHLITATGQRVTLRCSPRSGDLSVYWYQQSLDQGLQFLIQYYNGEERAKGNILERFSAQQFPDLHSELNLSSLELGDSALYFCASSVAGLAGGLDTQYFGPGTRLTVL.

This chain links TRBV28 with TRBJ2-5; TRBD2 matches 9 bases. The CDR3 loop spans 15 amino acids. With 2 bases clipped from V and 4 bases from J, the junction kept 5 bases outside the gene matches. Germline CDR1 MDHEN, CDR2 SYDVKM. The CDR3 DNA sequence: TGTGCCAGCAGTTTACTAGCGGGGATGGCAGAGACCCAGTACTTC. The encoded protein is CASSLLAGMAETQYF.

Remarks on this clone: One junction end disagrees with the germline gene, perhaps due to a read error. The rearrangement uses TRBV2 and TRBJ2-3, with 8 bases aligning to TRBD2. Germline CDR1 SNHLY, CDR2 FYNNEI. This CDR3 comprises 14 residues. The CDR3 sequence: CASSKRTSIDTQYF. DNA for the CDR3: TGTGCCAGCAGTAAACGGACTAGCATAGATACGCAGTATTTT.

The rearrangement links TRBV5-4 to TRBJ2-6, with 7 nucleotides matching TRBD1. Germline trimming cut 3 bases from V and 3 bases from J; bases unmatched to any gene: 3. CDR3 size: 15 residues. Germline values: CDR1 SGHNT, CDR2 YYREEE (reference sequence). In DNA, the CDR3 is TGTGCCAGCAGCTGGGACAGCCTTGGGGCCAACGTCCTGACTTTC. This encodes CASSWDSLGANVLTF.

The rearrangement links TRBV5-1 to TRBJ2-7; the D gene is possibly TRBD1 (6 bases). V dropped 4 bases and J dropped 2 bases, with 16 bases sitting between them. The CDR3 consists of 15 residues. Germline V CDR1 and CDR2: SGHRS, YFSETQ. CDR3 coding DNA: TGCGCCAGCAGCCGCTTGGGGGCCCTAGCCTACGAGCAGTACTTC. Its translation: CASSRLGALAYEQYF.

The chain employs TRBV30 and TRBJ2-5; D is possibly TRBD1 (6 bases). V was cut by 2 bases and J by 3 bases, with 10 bases left in between. This CDR3 region has 13 residues. Germline V gene sequence: CDR1 GTSNPN, CDR2 SVGIG (reference sequence). The CDR3 loop reads CAWSLYREETQYF. CDR3 in DNA: TGTGCCTGGAGTCTTTACAGGGAAGAGACCCAGTACTTC.

This clone has a handful of counts. V usage is TRBV7-6 and J usage is TRBJ2-7; 7 nucleotides match TRBD1. This CDR3 region has 13 residues. With 5 bases clipped from V and 5 bases from J, the junction kept 6 bases outside the gene matches. The germline CDR1 and CDR2 sequences are SGHVS and FNYEAQ. CDR3 sequence: CASSPDRLHEQYF. The CDR3, as DNA: TGTGCCAGCAGCCCGGACAGGCTTCACGAGCAGTACTTC. Using reference TRBV7-6 and TRBJ2-7 for the parts outside the CDR3, the full variable domain is GAGVSQSPRYKVTKRGQDVALRCDPISGHVSLYWYRQALGQGPEFLTYFNYEAQQDKSGLPNDRFSAERPEGSISTLTIQRTEQRDSAMYRCASSPDRLHEQYFGPGTRLTVT.

V is TRBV10-2 and J is TRBJ1-2, with D unclear. The V end was cut by 4 bases, the J end by 4 bases, with 16 bases between. This CDR3 has 15 residues. Germline CDR1 and CDR2: WSHSY and SAAADI. The CDR3 nucleotides are TGCGCCAGCAGTGCGCCTAGGCGAGGGAGCTATGGCTACACCTTC. This encodes CASSAPRRGSYGYTF.

The rearrangement joins TRBV5-1 to TRBJ2-7; 8 bases align to TRBD1. This CDR3 has 15 amino acids. The germline V gene encodes CDR1 SGHRS and CDR2 YFSETQ. V was clipped by 0 bases and J by 1 base; unmatched bases: 3. The CDR3 region is CASSLGRTGSYEQYF. As DNA, the CDR3 is TGCGCCAGCAGCTTGGGTAGGACAGGGTCCTACGAGCAGTACTTC. Full variable domain (rest looked up from reference TRBV5-1 and TRBJ2-7): KAGVTQTPRYLIKTRGQQVTLSCSPISGHRSVSWYQQTPGQGLQFLFEYFSETQRNKGNFPGRFSGRQFSNSRSEMNVSTLELGDSALYLCASSLGRTGSYEQYFGPGTRLTVT.